This T cell receptor (beta chain) was sequenced in a study of T-cell memory formation after mild COVID-19. Findings and caveats of the study: While clones contracting from day 15 to 85 were balanced between CD4 and CD8, later expanders leaned CD4+.

Points on this clonotype: Its specificity is not known.

Employing constant-segment primers, 5'RACE generated TCR alpha and TCR beta cDNA libraries bearing sample barcodes and UMIs. TCRdb re-analysed the 5' RACE reads in MiXCR, keeping a single row per CDR3 protein. The data hold fewer than 300,000 distinct CDR3 sequences, with over 15% observed a single time. Sequencing used PBMCs or a T cell subset sorted from them (not recorded which). This TCR came from a man aged 18 to 29 who had mild COVID-19 (a few samples of this study predate the infection). Cell type and time point are not known.

The CDR3 here is CASSFPGQGALTYEQYV. In DNA, the CDR3 is TGTGCCAGCAGCTTTCCGGGACAGGGGGCCCTAACCTACGAGCAGTACGTC. This chain joins TRBV7-9 and TRBJ2-7, with 12 bases aligning to TRBD1. Germline V CDR1 and CDR2: SEHNR, FQNEAQ (reference sequence). This CDR3 region has 17 residues. J gave up 2 bases and V 3 bases, and 8 bases lay outside the gene matches.